Listed below are T cell receptor beta chains from one sample, sequenced in a study of response to subunit inactivated influenza vaccine. In TCRdb, the RT-PCR reads were re-called with MiXCR into one record per CDR3 protein. The repertoire includes roughly 500,000 distinct CDR3 sequences, approximately 17% of them detected once, and roughly 3.1% sits in the top ten. This material consisted of CD4+ T cells sorted from PBMCs, taken around 25 months after vaccination. Receptor source: a man between 50 and 69 years old who received an inactivated influenza vaccine. Each CDR3 is given with its conserved first and last residue. Each record gives: clone size, V gene, D gene, J gene, CDR3 protein, CDR3 DNA. D genes are given only for firm matches. Clone size is not always given. Where it is, it says once, few, many or a class for expanded clones.

clone_size: many; v_call: TRBV5-1; d_call: NA; j_call: TRBJ2-3; cdr3_aa: CASSFNSASTDTQYF; cdr3_nt: TGCGCCAGCAGCTTCAACTCCGCTAGCACAGATACGCAGTATTTT
clone_size: many; v_call: TRBV20-1; d_call: NA; j_call: TRBJ2-4; cdr3_aa: CSARASLAKNIQYF; cdr3_nt: TGCAGTGCTAGGGCAAGCCTAGCCAAAAACATTCAGTACTTC
clone_size: NA; v_call: TRBV29-1; d_call: TRBD1; j_call: TRBJ1-2; cdr3_aa: CSVLDRGSRGYTF; cdr3_nt: TGCAGCGTCCTCGACAGGGGGTCTCGTGGCTACACCTTC
clone_size: few; v_call: TRBV20-1; d_call: TRBD1; j_call: TRBJ2-7; cdr3_aa: CSARETGTGAYEQYF; cdr3_nt: TGCAGTGCTAGAGAAACCGGGACAGGGGCCTACGAGCAGTACTTC
clone_size: few; v_call: TRBV5-5; d_call: NA; j_call: TRBJ2-3; cdr3_aa: CASSLIRTSTDTQYF; cdr3_nt: TGTGCCAGCAGCCTAATTAGGACTAGCACAGATACGCAGTATTTT
clone_size: NA; v_call: TRBV6-1; d_call: TRBD1; j_call: TRBJ1-4; cdr3_aa: CASSEYGQGAKGEKLFF; cdr3_nt: TGTGCCAGCAGTGAATACGGACAGGGGGCGAAGGGTGAAAAACTGTTTTTT
clone_size: NA; v_call: TRBV6-1; d_call: NA; j_call: TRBJ2-7; cdr3_aa: CASSDQGSYEQYF; cdr3_nt: TGTGCCAGCAGTGACCAGGGATCCTACGAGCAGTACTTC
clone_size: few; v_call: TRBV20-1; d_call: NA; j_call: TRBJ2-5; cdr3_aa: CSARDVRKSVGTQYF; cdr3_nt: TGCAGTGCTAGAGATGTCCGCAAAAGTGTGGGGACCCAGTACTTC
clone_size: NA; v_call: TRBV3-1; d_call: NA; j_call: TRBJ2-1; cdr3_aa: CASSQGGEQLF; cdr3_nt: TGTGCCAGCAGCCAAGGGGGTGAGCAGCTCTTC
clone_size: NA; v_call: TRBV28; d_call: TRBD1; j_call: TRBJ2-5; cdr3_aa: CASSGRQGAMETQYF; cdr3_nt: TGTGCCAGCAGCGGACGACAGGGGGCTATGGAGACCCAGTACTTC
clone_size: many; v_call: TRBV5-1; d_call: NA; j_call: TRBJ2-1; cdr3_aa: CASSDGYNEQFF; cdr3_nt: TGCGCCAGCAGTGACGGATACAATGAGCAGTTCTTC
clone_size: NA; v_call: TRBV5-6; d_call: NA; j_call: TRBJ1-4; cdr3_aa: CASSASRQGYGEKLFF; cdr3_nt: TGTGCCAGCAGCGCGAGCCGGCAGGGGTACGGTGAAAAACTGTTTTTT
clone_size: NA; v_call: TRBV20-1; d_call: NA; j_call: TRBJ1-4; cdr3_aa: CSARAQGTTNEKLFF; cdr3_nt: TGCAGTGCTAGAGCTCAGGGGACCACTAATGAAAAACTGTTTTTT
clone_size: NA; v_call: TRBV20-1; d_call: NA; j_call: TRBJ2-7; cdr3_aa: CSARRNINEQYF; cdr3_nt: TGCAGTGCTAGAAGAAACATCAACGAGCAGTACTTC
clone_size: few; v_call: TRBV12-3/TRBV12-4; d_call: TRBD1; j_call: TRBJ1-3; cdr3_aa: CASSRVSGGIGNTIYF; cdr3_nt: TGTGCCAGCAGTAGAGTCTCAGGGGGGATTGGAAACACCATATATTTT
clone_size: many; v_call: TRBV18; d_call: NA; j_call: TRBJ2-7; cdr3_aa: CASCQGTGEQYF; cdr3_nt: TGTGCCAGCTGCCAGGGCACGGGCGAGCAGTACTTC
clone_size: NA; v_call: TRBV28; d_call: NA; j_call: TRBJ1-1; cdr3_aa: CASSTRGHHKAFF; cdr3_nt: TGTGCCAGCAGTACCAGGGGCCACCATAAGGCTTTCTTT
clone_size: NA; v_call: TRBV3-1; d_call: TRBD2; j_call: TRBJ2-2; cdr3_aa: CATGGSPGELFF; cdr3_nt: TGTGCCACCGGGGGGTCCCCCGGGGAGCTGTTTTTT
clone_size: many; v_call: TRBV5-1; d_call: NA; j_call: TRBJ2-5; cdr3_aa: CASSFEYQETQYF; cdr3_nt: TGCGCCAGCAGCTTCGAATATCAAGAGACCCAGTACTTC
clone_size: NA; v_call: TRBV4-3; d_call: TRBD1; j_call: TRBJ2-5; cdr3_aa: CASSHTGGQETQYF; cdr3_nt: TGCGCCAGCAGCCACACAGGGGGCCAAGAGACCCAGTACTTC
clone_size: NA; v_call: TRBV19; d_call: TRBD1; j_call: TRBJ2-7; cdr3_aa: CASSRQGEGYEQYF; cdr3_nt: TGTGCCAGTAGCAGACAGGGTGAGGGCTACGAGCAGTACTTC
clone_size: NA; v_call: TRBV3-1; d_call: TRBD1; j_call: TRBJ1-1; cdr3_aa: CASSQVGQVIGAFF; cdr3_nt: TGTGCCAGCAGCCAAGTCGGACAGGTGATAGGGGCTTTCTTT
clone_size: NA; v_call: TRBV5-1; d_call: TRBD1; j_call: TRBJ2-2; cdr3_aa: CASSLDGMRTGPPGELFF; cdr3_nt: TGCGCCAGCAGCTTGGATGGTATGAGGACAGGGCCTCCGGGGGAGCTGTTTTTT
clone_size: few; v_call: TRBV20-1; d_call: TRBD1; j_call: TRBJ2-7; cdr3_aa: CSTDDRVGDEQYF; cdr3_nt: TGCAGCACAGACGACAGGGTAGGGGACGAGCAGTACTTC
clone_size: few; v_call: TRBV7-8; d_call: TRBD1; j_call: TRBJ2-3; cdr3_aa: CASSPPGQGITDTQYF; cdr3_nt: TGTGCCAGCAGCCCCCCGGGACAGGGGATCACAGATACGCAGTATTTT
clone_size: many; v_call: TRBV29-1; d_call: NA; j_call: TRBJ2-1; cdr3_aa: CSVGPRTGLNEQFF; cdr3_nt: TGCAGCGTTGGGCCCCGGACGGGACTCAATGAGCAGTTCTTC
clone_size: many; v_call: TRBV25-1; d_call: NA; j_call: TRBJ2-3; cdr3_aa: CASSQTGTDTQYF; cdr3_nt: TGTGCCAGCAGTCAGACAGGCACAGATACGCAGTATTTT